This TCR beta chain originates from a study of blood T cell repertoires in COVID-19 (dated by TCRdb to 2019 to 2021). About the full investigation: Collaborator samples came from the United States, Italy and Spain and covered acute and convalescent phases of COVID-19. Subjects who had been exposed to COVID-19, were actively infected with it, or had recovered from it provided the deeply sampled blood TCRbeta repertoires that made up the dataset. The samples were drawn from two sources: the first 160 participants of the ongoing ImmuneRACE study, and over 1,000 subjects contributed by 6 global collaborators. A freely available public database, intended as a resource for researchers studying the immune response to SARS-CoV-2, is where the repertoires were released. Sample metadata almost always included a de-identified subject ID, COVID-19 status, age in years and sex. Where HLA class I and class II types were available, the types were taken from metadata supplied by the sample provider, not from assay-based typing. The material from the prospective study consisted of cDNA or gDNA derived from T cells, B-cell-depleted T cells, or PBMCs. Overall results and qualifications from the work: How much clinical and demographic metadata was included differed by source and by participant, and the metadata was provided uncurated.

Participants in the prospective study were aged 18 to 89 years, lived in some 24 United States geographic areas, and enrolled through a virtual design. Cohort assignment in the prospective study relied on participant-reported clinical history from a screening survey and a study questionnaire. For ImmuneRACE Cohort 3, a participant was defined as recovered based on two consecutive negative NP/OP PCR tests, clearance by a healthcare professional, or resolution of symptoms. Mobile phlebotomists in the prospective study collected whole blood, serum and a nasopharyngeal or oropharyngeal swab from every participant. Participants in the prospective study had the option to provide additional blood draws and questionnaires over an approximately 2-month period. Blood samples from the prospective study were shipped frozen or at room temperature prior to DNA extraction. The immunoSEQ Assay, a bias-controlled multiplex PCR, was used to amplify TCRbeta CDR3 regions from genomic DNA. The paper's data handling went like this. Within the assay, amplification of reference gene primers was used to estimate how many nucleated cells each sample contained. Sequence reads were collapsed and filtered to measure the absolute abundance of every unique TCRbeta CDR3 rearrangement. For each sample, productive Simpson clonality was calculated by taking the square root of Simpson's diversity index across productive rearrangements. As stored in TCRdb, this immuneACCESS dataset retains in-frame rearrangements with V and J assigned. A fraction of the clones does not appear; measured against another copy, unresolved V genes explain less than half of the discrepancy, and the remainder lacks a known reason. V, J and clone size are taken as reported in that table, and D and trimming were inferred from the DNA itself. The sample records about 310,000 clones, around nine tenths of which are singletons. The ten top clones hold approximately 9.8% of the sample.

V is trimmed back by 6 bases and J by 2 bases, and the junction contains 8 bases that no gene match accounts for. The CDR3 covers 17 residues, taking in both the cysteine and the phenylalanine. Left in the record is the CDR3 DNA by itself, 51 bases read in frame from the first base. CDR1 is given as MNHEY and CDR2 as SMNVEV, both from the germline V gene (reference sequence). Points on this clone: Its antigen is currently not known. No qualities accompany the bases; no much larger clone lies one base away.

The source of this sequence is a woman in her 40s who had recovered from COVID-19. Sequences were obtained from PBMCs or T cells enriched from blood (not recorded which). This sequence uses TRBV27 and TRBJ2-2; 11 middle bases align to TRBD1. The CDR3 amino acid sequence is: CASSTWTGGYNTGELFF. Read as DNA, the sequence is TGTGCCAGCAGCACTTGGACAGGGGGCTATAACACCGGGGAGCTGTTTTTT.